This T cell receptor (beta chain) was sequenced during a study of blood T cell repertoires in COVID-19. Whole-study context: Acute-phase and convalescent COVID-19 samples originated in the United States, Italy and Spain. T cells, B-cell-depleted T cells, or PBMCs provided the cDNA or gDNA that served as material.

As processed by the authors: Amplification of reference gene primers provided the estimated nucleated cell counts. Here immunoSEQ multiplex PCR was the method, and the copy in TCRdb shows in-frame clones only, minus some. D and trimming were read from the DNA, whereas the V and J calls and clone size are those reported in that table. The sample lists some 93,000 clones; 86% were seen once. CDR1 and CDR2 (germline): MGHRA, YSYEKL. The CDR3 covers 15 residues. V lost 4 bases, J lost 1 base, and 12 bases lay in between. This clone showed up just once. This TCR was sampled from a man between 60 and 70 years old with acute or convalescent COVID-19. The sequencing input was peripheral blood. V gene TRBV4-1 combines with J gene TRBJ2-3; tentative D call: TRBD1 (8 bases). The CDR3 DNA reads TGCGCCAGCAGCCGCGGGGGACAGGGCACAGATACGCAGTATTTT. This translates into CASSRGGQGTDTQYF.